Detailed here is one TCR beta chain. The antigen remains undetermined. Only in-frame clones appear in the TCRdb table, and some are missing; sequencing was by immunoSEQ multiplex PCR. The sample has about 170,000 clones, over 80% seen once. The data are from a study of T cell responses to AZD1222 COVID-19 vaccine. Notes on the study in general: Compared with day 0, the breadth and depth of the Spike-specific TCR repertoire rose significantly after two doses of AZD1222. Donor demographics were predominantly white British with a female majority; clonal diversity may be underestimated.

The CDR3 loop spans 15 amino acids. V gave up 0 bases and J gave up 4 bases, with 10 bases separating them. Germline assignment: CDR1 SGDLS and CDR2 YYNGEE. Material: peripheral blood, obtained 28 days after the second dose of the MenACWY control vaccine. This receptor was obtained from an adult who received the MenACWY meningococcal vaccine as a control. The V call is TRBV9, the J call TRBJ2-2; D gene unclear. CDR3 region: CASSVGNGFTGELFF. The CDR3 DNA sequence: TGTGCCAGCAGCGTAGGAAACGGGTTCACCGGGGAGCTGTTTTTT. Variable domain in full (rest from reference TRBV9 and TRBJ2-2): DSGVTQTPKHLITATGQRVTLRCSPRSGDLSVYWYQQSLDQGLQFLIQYYNGEERAKGNILERFSAQQFPDLHSELNLSSLELGDSALYFCASSVGNGFTGELFFGEGSRLTVL.